This T cell receptor (beta chain) is from a study of blood T cell repertoires in COVID-19 (TCRdb year 2020). Some background on the complete study: Collaborator samples came from the United States, Italy and Spain and covered acute and convalescent phases of COVID-19. The prospective study material was composed of cDNA or gDNA derived from T cells, B-cell-depleted T cells, or PBMCs. Subjects who had been exposed to COVID-19, were actively infected with it, or had recovered from it provided the deeply sampled blood TCRbeta repertoires that made up the dataset. A freely available public database, intended as a resource for researchers studying the immune response to SARS-CoV-2, is where the repertoires were released. Samples were obtained from the ongoing ImmuneRACE study (first 160 participants) and from 1,254 subjects provided by 6 global collaborators. Sample metadata almost always included a de-identified subject ID, COVID-19 status, age in years and sex. Where available, HLA class I and class II types were obtained from metadata supplied by the sample provider rather than from assay-based typing. Summary of the overall study and its limitations: How much clinical and demographic metadata was included differed by source and by participant, and the metadata was provided uncurated.

TCRbeta CDR3 regions were amplified from genomic DNA by means of the immunoSEQ Assay, a bias-controlled multiplex PCR. Under the source paper's analysis protocol: The number of nucleated cells in each sample was estimated from the amplification of reference gene primers within the assay. Sequence reads were collapsed and filtered to measure the absolute abundance of every unique TCRbeta CDR3 rearrangement. For each sample, productive Simpson clonality was calculated by taking the square root of Simpson's diversity index across productive rearrangements. Not all clones reach the TCRdb copy of this immuneACCESS table, which keeps in-frame sequences only. Checked studies attribute under half of the gap to unresolved V genes and leave the rest unexplained. The DNA gave D and trimming, while V, J and clone size come from that table. The sample table contains roughly 330,000 clones; only one count was recorded for about four fifths of them. The ten most abundant clones make up 1% to 1.5% of the sample.

Spanning cysteine to phenylalanine, the CDR3 consists of 14 amino acids. The kept DNA is CDR3 alone, 42 bases in frame from the first base. CDR1 and CDR2 were assigned from the germline V gene as SGHRS and YFSETQ. V was cut back by 0 bases and J by 8 bases, leaving a gap of 12 bases between them. Of note for this clone: Its antigen specificity is not known. No base quality information exists; no much larger clone differs at one position.

The collaborating institutions used their own protocols to collect whole blood in K2EDTA tubes. For TCRbeta analysis, collaborators shipped samples as frozen whole blood, isolated PBMCs, or DNA extracted from either of those sample types. The receptor's source is a woman aged 45-60 years with acute or convalescent COVID-19. This chain is built from TRBV5-1 and TRBJ2-1; TRBD1 might be the D gene, on 5 matching bases. The sequencing input was peripheral blood. CDR3 reads: CASSLGARDDEQFF. The DNA reads as follows: TGCGCCAGCAGCTTGGGGGCCAGGGATGATGAGCAGTTCTTC.